The clone carrying this TCR beta chain was seen at least ten times. The data were taken from a study of T cells in Graves' hyperthyroidism and ophthalmopathy. The V gene lost 5 bases and the J gene lost 0 bases, with 9 bases spanning the gap. The CDR3 is made up of 14 amino acids. The germline V gene encodes CDR1 MDHEN and CDR2 SYDVKM. What was amplified from RNA transcripts were TCR beta CDR3 regions. In the first-round RT-PCR of the TCR CDR3, the HTBI primer set was used. From the multiplex PCR reads, TCRdb called clonotypes with MiXCR, one entry per CDR3 protein. The profile shows roughly 130,000 distinct CDR3 sequences, 22% of them singletons. Patients were aged 18 to 65, had disease duration under 2 months, and had newly diagnosed hyperthyroidism.

Sample: blood. This rearrangement joins TRBV28 to TRBJ2-3; no definite D call. The receptor's source is a woman aged 45-59 years with Graves' hyperthyroidism that later progressed to Graves' ophthalmopathy. In nucleotides, the CDR3 is TGTGCCAGCAGTCGACGGTCTAGCACAGATACGCAGTATTTT. Amino acid sequence: CASSRRSSTDTQYF.